The rows below give T cell receptor beta chains drawn from one sample of a study of blood T cell repertoires in COVID-19. Clones were read by immunoSEQ multiplex PCR, and TCRdb kept only the in-frame ones, dropping some. The sample holds over 100,000 clones, 70% to 90% seen once. The sample was peripheral blood. All receptors derive from a man aged 35 to 55 with acute or convalescent COVID-19. CDR3s include the opening cysteine and the closing phenylalanine or tryptophan. Each record gives: J gene, V gene, clone size, CDR3 length, D gene, CDR3 DNA, CDR3 protein. A D gene is named only where the DNA matches it firmly. Size is stated for part of the rows, as once, few or many counts, or as a class when the clone is expanded.

j_gene: TRBJ2-7; v_gene: TRBV18; abundance: NA; len: 14; d_gene: NA; CDR3nt: TGTGCCAGCTCACCACGTTACGGTTCCTACGAGCAGTACTTC; CDR3aa: CASSPRYGSYEQYF
j_gene: TRBJ2-1; v_gene: TRBV4-1; abundance: NA; len: 18; d_gene: TRBD2; CDR3nt: TGCGCCAGCAGCCAAGATCCCCCGCTAGCGGGACCTTACAATGAGCAGTTCTTC; CDR3aa: CASSQDPPLAGPYNEQFF
j_gene: TRBJ1-3; v_gene: TRBV6-1; abundance: NA; len: 14; d_gene: NA; CDR3nt: TGTGCCAGCAGTGAACATGGGGGGTTTGACACCATATATTTT; CDR3aa: CASSEHGGFDTIYF
j_gene: TRBJ1-4; v_gene: TRBV25-1; abundance: NA; len: 13; d_gene: NA; CDR3nt: TGTGCCAGCAGAAAACAGGGTAACGAAAAACTGTTTTTT; CDR3aa: CASRKQGNEKLFF
j_gene: TRBJ2-3; v_gene: TRBV19; abundance: NA; len: 12; d_gene: NA; CDR3nt: TGTGCCAGTAGTATCCACACAGATACGCAGTATTTT; CDR3aa: CASSIHTDTQYF
j_gene: TRBJ1-3; v_gene: TRBV18; abundance: NA; len: 16; d_gene: NA; CDR3nt: TGTGCCAGCTCACCCCTGGGAGGGGACTCTGGAAACACCATATATTTT; CDR3aa: CASSPLGGDSGNTIYF
j_gene: TRBJ2-1; v_gene: TRBV2; abundance: NA; len: 14; d_gene: TRBD2; CDR3nt: TGTGCCAGCAGGGGACTAGCGGGAGAGGTTGAGCAGTTCTTC; CDR3aa: CASRGLAGEVEQFF
j_gene: TRBJ2-5; v_gene: TRBV13; abundance: NA; len: 16; d_gene: TRBD2; CDR3nt: TGTGCCAGCAGCCCCCCCCGGCGGGGGGGCTCTGGGACCCAGTACTTC; CDR3aa: CASSPPRRGGSGTQYF
j_gene: TRBJ1-6; v_gene: TRBV7-9; abundance: NA; len: 18; d_gene: NA; CDR3nt: TGTGCCAGCAGCTTAGTGGCAGGGAATATAAGATATAATTCACCCCTCCACTTT; CDR3aa: CASSLVAGNIRYNSPLHF
j_gene: TRBJ2-1; v_gene: TRBV7-6; abundance: NA; len: 15; d_gene: TRBD1; CDR3nt: TGTGCCAGCAGCCGGACAGGGGTGGAGAACAATGAGCAGTTCTTC; CDR3aa: CASSRTGVENNEQFF
j_gene: TRBJ2-3; v_gene: TRBV6-5; abundance: NA; len: 14; d_gene: NA; CDR3nt: TGTGCCAGCAGCCTACAGGGAATCACAGATACGCAGTATTTT; CDR3aa: CASSLQGITDTQYF
j_gene: TRBJ1-1; v_gene: TRBV29-1; abundance: once; len: 12; d_gene: TRBD1; CDR3nt: TGCAGCGTGTACAGGGGGTTAACTGAAGCTTTCTTT; CDR3aa: CSVYRGLTEAFF
j_gene: TRBJ2-3; v_gene: TRBV30; abundance: NA; len: 13; d_gene: TRBD1; CDR3nt: TGTGCCTGGAAGGTGACAGGGGGAGATACGCAGTATTTT; CDR3aa: CAWKVTGGDTQYF
j_gene: TRBJ1-5; v_gene: TRBV19; abundance: NA; len: 15; d_gene: NA; CDR3nt: TGTGCCAGTAGTTGGGGCGAGTTAGTCAATCAGCCCCAGCATTTT; CDR3aa: CASSWGELVNQPQHF
j_gene: TRBJ2-6; v_gene: TRBV4-2; abundance: few; len: 17; d_gene: NA; CDR3nt: TGTGCCAGCAGCCAAGATAGAACCCACTCTGGGGCCAACGTCCTGACTTTC; CDR3aa: CASSQDRTHSGANVLTF
j_gene: TRBJ2-7; v_gene: TRBV27; abundance: NA; len: 13; d_gene: NA; CDR3nt: TGTGCCAGCAGCCTCGGGAAATACTACGAGCAGTACTTC; CDR3aa: CASSLGKYYEQYF
j_gene: TRBJ2-1; v_gene: TRBV5-1; abundance: NA; len: 14; d_gene: TRBD2; CDR3nt: TGCGCCAGCAGCTTTGCGGGAGGAGGGAATGAGCAGTTCTTC; CDR3aa: CASSFAGGGNEQFF
j_gene: TRBJ2-3; v_gene: TRBV28; abundance: NA; len: 19; d_gene: TRBD2; CDR3nt: TGTGCCAGCAGTTCGACTAGCTCGGGCGCCCGGATGCGCACAGATACGCAGTATTTT; CDR3aa: CASSSTSSGARMRTDTQYF
j_gene: TRBJ1-2; v_gene: TRBV30; abundance: NA; len: 13; d_gene: TRBD1; CDR3nt: TGTGCCTGGACCTTCACAGGGGTGGGTGGCTACACCTTC; CDR3aa: CAWTFTGVGGYTF
j_gene: TRBJ1-1; v_gene: TRBV29-1; abundance: NA; len: 16; d_gene: NA; CDR3nt: TGCAGCGTTACATCGGCGGGAAGGGAAATGAACACTGAAGCTTTCTTT; CDR3aa: CSVTSAGREMNTEAFF
j_gene: TRBJ2-7; v_gene: TRBV5-1; abundance: once; len: 14; d_gene: NA; CDR3nt: TGCGCCAGCAGCTTGGATGGCAGCTCCTACGAGCAGTACTTC; CDR3aa: CASSLDGSSYEQYF
j_gene: TRBJ2-3; v_gene: TRBV6-2/TRBV6-3; abundance: NA; len: 16; d_gene: NA; CDR3nt: TGTGCCAGCAGTCATCGTTGTGGGGCTCGCACAGATACGCAGTATTTT; CDR3aa: CASSHRCGARTDTQYF
j_gene: TRBJ2-3; v_gene: TRBV4-3; abundance: NA; len: 15; d_gene: NA; CDR3nt: TGCGCCAGCAGGAAGGCGGGGGCCAGCACAGATACGCAGTATTTT; CDR3aa: CASRKAGASTDTQYF
j_gene: TRBJ1-4; v_gene: TRBV7-2; abundance: NA; len: 15; d_gene: NA; CDR3nt: TGTGCCAGCAGCTTAGTTGGCGGCTCTAATGAAAAACTGTTTTTT; CDR3aa: CASSLVGGSNEKLFF
j_gene: TRBJ2-1; v_gene: TRBV11-2; abundance: once; len: 16; d_gene: TRBD2; CDR3nt: TGTGCCAGCAGCCTAAGACTAGCGGGGGGTCTCAATGAGCAGTTCTTC; CDR3aa: CASSLRLAGGLNEQFF
j_gene: TRBJ2-1; v_gene: TRBV9; abundance: once; len: 15; d_gene: NA; CDR3nt: TGTGCCAGCAGCCAGAAGGGGCAGTCCTACAATGAGCAGTTCTTC; CDR3aa: CASSQKGQSYNEQFF
j_gene: TRBJ2-7; v_gene: TRBV19; abundance: NA; len: 18; d_gene: NA; CDR3nt: TGTGCCAGTAGTATAAACCATCCCGGGACTCAAAGCTCCTACGAGCAGTACTTC; CDR3aa: CASSINHPGTQSSYEQYF
j_gene: TRBJ1-5; v_gene: TRBV18; abundance: NA; len: 15; d_gene: NA; CDR3nt: TGTGCCAGCTCACTCGGGATATTGCCCTATCAGCCCCAGCATTTT; CDR3aa: CASSLGILPYQPQHF
j_gene: TRBJ1-5; v_gene: TRBV12-3/TRBV12-4; abundance: NA; len: 13; d_gene: NA; CDR3nt: TGTGCCAGCAGTTTCCAGGGTTGGCAGCCCCAGCATTTT; CDR3aa: CASSFQGWQPQHF
j_gene: TRBJ1-2; v_gene: TRBV7-2; abundance: NA; len: 16; d_gene: TRBD1; CDR3nt: TGTGCCAGCAGCCTAGGACCGCTCGGGACAGCTTATGGCTACACCTTC; CDR3aa: CASSLGPLGTAYGYTF
j_gene: TRBJ2-1; v_gene: TRBV2; abundance: NA; len: 18; d_gene: TRBD2; CDR3nt: TGTGCCAGCAGGGGGGACCAGACTAGCGGGGGCCTTTACAATGAGCAGTTCTTC; CDR3aa: CASRGDQTSGGLYNEQFF
j_gene: TRBJ2-6; v_gene: TRBV5-5; abundance: NA; len: 15; d_gene: TRBD1; CDR3nt: TGTGCCAGCAGCCCAGGGGGCTCTGGGGCCAACGTCCTGACTTTC; CDR3aa: CASSPGGSGANVLTF
j_gene: TRBJ2-5; v_gene: TRBV15; abundance: NA; len: 15; d_gene: TRBD2; CDR3nt: TGTGCCACCAGTCGTAGCGGGGGCAGGGGAGAGACCCAGTACTTC; CDR3aa: CATSRSGGRGETQYF
j_gene: TRBJ2-1; v_gene: TRBV29-1; abundance: NA; len: 14; d_gene: NA; CDR3nt: TGCAGCGTTGAAGGGACTATGGCGAGGAATGAGCAGTTCTTC; CDR3aa: CSVEGTMARNEQFF
j_gene: TRBJ2-7; v_gene: TRBV4-1; abundance: NA; len: 14; d_gene: TRBD2; CDR3nt: TGCGCCAGCAGCCCTAGCGGGAGCGCCTACGAGCAGTACTTC; CDR3aa: CASSPSGSAYEQYF
j_gene: TRBJ1-1; v_gene: TRBV20-1; abundance: NA; len: 17; d_gene: TRBD1; CDR3nt: TGCAGTGCTAGTCACCCAGGGGGAGTTGGAGGGAACACTGAAGCTTTCTTT; CDR3aa: CSASHPGGVGGNTEAFF
j_gene: TRBJ2-4; v_gene: TRBV18; abundance: NA; len: 13; d_gene: NA; CDR3nt: TGTGCCAGCTCACCCTGGCAGGGCGAGATTCAGTACTTC; CDR3aa: CASSPWQGEIQYF
j_gene: TRBJ1-6; v_gene: TRBV20-1; abundance: NA; len: 17; d_gene: TRBD1; CDR3nt: TGCAGTGCTAGTAGAGGAACAGGGGGCGCATTAGATTCACCCCTCCACTTT; CDR3aa: CSASRGTGGALDSPLHF
j_gene: TRBJ1-1; v_gene: TRBV10-2; abundance: NA; len: 14; d_gene: TRBD1; CDR3nt: TGCGCCAGCAGGGGACAGGGATTCAACACTGAAGCTTTCTTT; CDR3aa: CASRGQGFNTEAFF
j_gene: TRBJ1-1; v_gene: TRBV18; abundance: NA; len: 16; d_gene: NA; CDR3nt: TGTGCCAGCTCACCACGGGGGGGGCGCGTGAACACTGAAGCTTTCTTT; CDR3aa: CASSPRGGRVNTEAFF
j_gene: TRBJ2-5; v_gene: TRBV6-5; abundance: NA; len: 15; d_gene: NA; CDR3nt: TGTGCCAGCACCCCCACTAGCCCCCTTCAAGAGACCCAGTACTTC; CDR3aa: CASTPTSPLQETQYF
j_gene: TRBJ2-3; v_gene: TRBV19; abundance: NA; len: 15; d_gene: NA; CDR3nt: TGTGCCAGTAGTATGGGGGCGGCTTGGACAGATACGCAGTATTTT; CDR3aa: CASSMGAAWTDTQYF
j_gene: TRBJ2-1; v_gene: TRBV6-2/TRBV6-3; abundance: NA; len: 16; d_gene: TRBD2; CDR3nt: TGTGCCAGCAGTTACCTACTAGCGGGGGCCTACAATGAGCAGTTCTTC; CDR3aa: CASSYLLAGAYNEQFF
j_gene: TRBJ1-2; v_gene: TRBV28; abundance: NA; len: 14; d_gene: NA; CDR3nt: TGTGCCAGCAGTTTGGCAGGGGAGAACTATGGCTACACCTTC; CDR3aa: CASSLAGENYGYTF